The present T cell receptor beta chain was sequenced within a study of sequential checkpoint blockade in melanoma. Study overall: About two dozen patients had tumor biopsies before treatment and at week 13.

Assay used: immunoSEQ multiplex PCR; TCRdb lists only in-frame clones, some missing. This sample has some 3,300 clones, with 24% found just once. Specified treatment: randomized to nivolumab then ipilimumab (arm A) or the reverse (arm B). V dropped 3 bases and J dropped 9 bases, with 15 bases sitting between them. Germline CDR1 SGHNT, CDR2 YENEEA. The CDR3 consists of 14 residues. This clone counts as medium-sized (0.01 to 0.1%). Its antigen remains unknown. Broader study findings: In arm A, pretreatment tumor clonality was associated with response.

This TCR was sampled from a human donor with melanoma. The chain recombines TRBV11-3 with TRBJ2-4, with D perhaps matching TRBD2 (5 bases). The sequences come from tumor tissue (inferred from file names), collected from a patient given nivolumab and ipilimumab in sequence. CDR3 nucleotide sequence: TGTGCCAGCAGCTTTGGACGGGGTTTGATCATTCAGTACTTC. As protein: CASSFGRGLIIQYF.